This T cell receptor beta chain was profiled in a study of control samples from healthy donors and cancer patients. Trimming took 5 bases from V and 8 from J, leaving 15 bases between them. Germline values: CDR1 SGHTA, CDR2 FQGNSA. The CDR3 runs 14 residues. The assay was immunoSEQ multiplex PCR, and TCRdb's table has in-frame clones only and misses some. The sample holds tens of thousands of clones, around 94% seen once. The clonotype originates from a woman aged 18-30 years in good health. The chain is built from TRBV7-2 and TRBJ1-4; tentatively, D is TRBD1 (6 bases). Specimen: blood. The CDR3 nucleotides are TGTGCCAGCAGCCCTACAGGGTATGAAGAAAAACTGTTTTTT. Protein sequence: CASSPTGYEEKLFF.